These 18 T cell receptor beta chains originate from one sample sequenced in a study of blood T cell repertoires in COVID-19. Sequencing was performed with immunoSEQ multiplex PCR; in TCRdb, only in-frame clones are kept and a portion is missing. This table has fewer than 300,000 clones, under 90% appearing once. The sequenced sample was peripheral blood. The source is a woman in her 50s who had recovered from COVID-19.

The rearrangement joins TRBV4-3 to TRBJ2-2, with a tentative D call TRBD2 (5 bases). The CDR3 is made up of 13 amino acids. V dropped 0 bases and J dropped 9 bases, with 8 bases sitting between them. Germline V gene data show CDR1 as LGHNA and CDR2 as YSLEER. The CDR3 loop is CASSQELGRELFF. The CDR3 nucleotides read TGCGCCAGCAGCCAAGAACTAGGCCGGGAGCTGTTTTTT.

The V gene is TRBV5-6, the J gene TRBJ2-3, with a tentative D call TRBD2 (5 bases). Germline V lookup: CDR1 SGHDT, CDR2 YYEEEE. V was pared by 4 bases and J by 0 bases, with 12 bases between. The CDR3 is 15 residues long. The CDR3 is CASSPSSASTDTQYF. CDR3 nucleotide sequence: TGTGCCAGCAGCCCAAGTAGCGCTAGCACAGATACGCAGTATTTT.

The genes are TRBV28 and TRBJ2-1; 9 bases line up with TRBD1. The CDR3 consists of 16 residues. Germline loops: CDR1 MDHEN, CDR2 SYDVKM. V gave up 8 bases and J gave up 7 bases; unmatched junction bases: 15. The CDR3 nucleotides are TGTGCCAGCCTACCAGGGGGGACAGGGAAGTGGAATGAGCAGTTCTTC. Protein product: CASLPGGTGKWNEQFF.

The CDR3 spells CSVDQGDYGYTF. In nucleotides, the CDR3 is TGCAGCGTTGATCAGGGGGATTATGGCTACACCTTC. This chain connects TRBV29-1 to TRBJ1-2; 7 bases are a match to TRBD1. CDR3 size: 12 residues. Unmatched junction bases numbered 3, after V lost 3 bases and J lost 5 bases. Germline lookup yields CDR1 SQVTM and CDR2 ANQGSEA.

The chain links TRBV5-4 to TRBJ2-7; TRBD2 matches 9 bases. Germline-derived CDR1 and CDR2 are SGHNT and YYREEE (reference sequence). The junction had 8 bases not matched to a gene; V was cut back by 0 bases and J by 4 bases. CDR3 size: 16 residues. The CDR3 region is CASSLGARGGVYEQYF. CDR3 DNA sequence: TGTGCCAGCAGCTTGGGGGCGCGGGGGGGCGTGTACGAGCAGTACTTC.

This chain uses TRBV6-5 with TRBJ1-2; tentative D call: TRBD1 (5 bases). Trimming cost V 6 bases and J 4 bases, with 15 bases left between them. Germline V gene lookup returns CDR1 MNHEY and CDR2 SVGAGI. This CDR3 has 14 residues. The CDR3 region has the DNA TGTGCCAGCAGATCTCCTGGGACTCCCTATGGCTACACCTTC. This translates into CASRSPGTPYGYTF.

Only a few counts were recorded for this clone. The chain has TRBV7-8 and TRBJ2-2; TRBD2 aligns across 14 bases. CDR1 and CDR2 from the germline V gene are SGHVS and FQNEAQ. J gave up 8 bases and V 5 bases, and 10 bases lay outside the gene matches. This CDR3 is built from 17 residues. CDR3 region: CASSLYGGLAGVGELFF. DNA of the CDR3: TGTGCCAGCAGCCTTTATGGGGGACTAGCGGGAGTTGGGGAGCTGTTTTTT.

The rearrangement uses TRBV3-1 (or the pseudogene TRBV3-2) and TRBJ2-7; TRBD2 aligns across 13 bases. The CDR3 has 17 residues. Looked up from germline, CDR1 is LGHDT and CDR2 is YNNKEL (reference sequence). V gave up 1 base and J gave up 5 bases; unmatched junction bases: 8. CDR3 DNA sequence: TGTGCCAGCAGCCAAGGGCAGTTACTAGCGGGAGGGCACGAGCAGTACTTC. Translating it yields CASSQGQLLAGGHEQYF.

The chain couples TRBV28 to TRBJ2-7; 9 bases are shared with TRBD1. V shed 2 bases, J shed 4 bases, and the junction held 9 bases outside the gene matches. The CDR3 has 16 amino acids. From germline, CDR1 is MDHEN and CDR2 SYDVKM. Written as DNA, the CDR3 is TGTGCCAGCAGTTTAGGGTTGGGGACAGGGCGATACGAGCAGTACTTC. It yields the protein CASSLGLGTGRYEQYF.

With respect to this clone: It is unclear where the CDR3 begins or ends on the DNA, so no DNA is shown, and the CDR3 is as TCRdb lists it. The chain carries TRBV19 and TRBJ2-2; whether TRBD2, the table's D call, matches the DNA was not checked. The CDR3 contains 12 residues when both ends are counted. Per germline, CDR1 LNHDA and CDR2 SQIVND (reference sequence). CDR3 sequence reads: CASRGAAGSCFF.

This clone was seen a handful of times. The V and J genes are TRBV15 and TRBJ2-3, with TRBD2 matching over 8 bases. CDR3 length equals 15 residues. Losses at the gene ends were 0 bases for V and 4 bases for J; bases not matched to a gene: 3. Germline V gene sequence: CDR1 LNHNV, CDR2 YYDKDF (reference sequence). The CDR3 here is CATSRDREGPDTQYF. The DNA of the CDR3 is TGTGCCACCAGCAGAGATCGGGAGGGCCCAGATACGCAGTATTTT.

The V and J genes are TRBV6-1 and TRBJ1-5, with 8 positions matching TRBD1. The CDR3 is made up of 16 amino acids. V shed 4 bases, J shed 3 bases, and the junction held 8 bases outside the gene matches. Per germline, CDR1 MNHNS and CDR2 SASEGT. CDR3 sequence reads: CASSVGQGLTNQPQHF. The CDR3, as DNA: TGTGCCAGCAGTGTTGGACAGGGCCTGACCAATCAGCCCCAGCATTTT.

V is TRBV7-2 and J is TRBJ1-2; 11 bases match TRBD1. The CDR3 is made up of 18 amino acids. The V gene's germline CDR1 is SGHTA and CDR2 FQGNSA. Losses at the gene ends were 4 bases for V and 6 bases for J; bases not matched to a gene: 16. CDR3 nucleotide sequence: TGTGCCAGCAGCTCCAGTCGAAGGACAGGGGGCAAAAGAAATGGCTACACCTTC. Translated, it gives CASSSSRRTGGKRNGYTF.

This chain connects TRBV27 to TRBJ2-5, with D tentatively TRBD1 (6 bases). Germline CDR1 and CDR2: MNHEY and SMNVEV (reference sequence). V was trimmed by 4 bases and J by 2 bases, leaving 17 bases between them. The CDR3 extends over 16 amino acids. The CDR3 spells CASSSALGHIQETQYF. The CDR3, as DNA: TGTGCCAGCAGTTCAGCCTTGGGACACATACAAGAGACCCAGTACTTC.

The rearrangement joins TRBV7-2 to TRBJ2-7; D is unresolved. V lost 4 bases to trimming and J lost 3 bases, with 10 bases between them. The CDR3 sequence is 13 residues long. The germline V gene encodes CDR1 SGHTA and CDR2 FQGNSA. This CDR3 is CASSWAPGYEQYF. The CDR3 DNA reads TGTGCCAGCAGCTGGGCACCCGGCTACGAGCAGTACTTC. The full variable domain, its missing parts supplied by reference TRBV7-2 and TRBJ2-7, is GAGVSQSPSNKVTEKGKDVELRCDPISGHTALYWYRQSLGQGLEFLIYFQGNSAPDKSGLPSDRFSAERTGGSVSTLTIQRTQQEDSAVYLCASSWAPGYEQYFGPGTRLTVT.

This clone was detected a few times. The CDR3 loop is CASSGGTGSTNEKLFF. The CDR3, as DNA: TGTGCCAGTAGCGGAGGGACAGGCAGTACTAATGAAAAACTGTTTTTT. J is TRBJ1-4 and V is TRBV19; TRBD1 matches 8 bases. Trimming took 6 bases from V and 2 from J; bases not matched to a gene: 8. The CDR3 covers 16 residues. Germline V gene lookup returns CDR1 LNHDA and CDR2 SQIVND (reference sequence).

The rearrangement links TRBV11-2 to TRBJ1-1; D not resolved. Trimming shortened V by 3 bases and J by 6 bases, and 11 bases separated the two germline ends. Germline V CDR1 and CDR2: SGHAT, FQNNGV. The CDR3 covers 13 residues. CDR3 protein: CASSFPGAPEAFF. CDR3 bases: TGTGCCAGCAGCTTCCCGGGAGCCCCTGAAGCTTTCTTT.

The rearrangement joins TRBV9 to TRBJ2-5, with a tentative D call TRBD2 (6 bases). V dropped 0 bases and J dropped 2 bases, with 11 bases sitting between them. The CDR3 totals 15 residues. Germline CDR1 reads SGDLS; CDR2 reads YYNGEE. The CDR3 protein is CASSVAVGGQETQYF. CDR3 DNA: TGTGCCAGCAGCGTAGCAGTGGGGGGACAAGAGACCCAGTACTTC.